These T cell receptor beta chains were read from a single sample in a study of blood T cell repertoires in COVID-19. TCRdb's table, derived via immunoSEQ multiplex PCR, lists solely in-frame clones and lacks some. The sample shows roughly 230,000 clones, 82% of them seen only once. The sequenced sample was PBMCs or T cells enriched from blood (not recorded which). The receptors derive from an older woman who had recovered from COVID-19. CDR3s include the opening cysteine and the closing phenylalanine or tryptophan. Each record gives: V gene, J gene, CDR3 protein.

TRBV24-1,TRBJ1-2,CATSDGQGDGYTF
TRBV7-9,TRBJ2-5,CAGSSGGETQYF
TRBV18,TRBJ1-3,CASSPISVHSGNTIYF
TRBV9,TRBJ1-1,CASSAGGQGYTEAFF
TRBV19,TRBJ1-2,CASSIDRDRGYTF
TRBV19,TRBJ1-4,CASSYPDRGEKLFF
TRBV19,TRBJ2-3,CASSGTGKADTQYF
TRBV3-1/TRBV3-2,TRBJ2-7,CASSQDASGRDKYF
TRBV10-3,TRBJ2-2,CAISGTSGGAVGTGELFF
TRBV20-1,TRBJ2-5,CSARGQETQYF
TRBV4-1,TRBJ2-3,CASSQGIRLATSTDTQYF
TRBV6-2/TRBV6-3,TRBJ2-5,CASSYVVGGVGVTETQYF
TRBV2,TRBJ1-5,CASSERGIAVQPQHF
TRBV6-5,TRBJ2-1,CASSSPGGAYNEQFF
TRBV18,TRBJ1-2,CASSPQEDTAGGYTF
TRBV6-5,TRBJ2-1,CASSYSEGNNEQFF
TRBV7-7,TRBJ1-3,CASSPGGLSGNTIYF
TRBV19,TRBJ1-5,CASGGGGQGAAQPQHF
TRBV6-5,TRBJ1-3,CASSLGTEGGHTIYF
TRBV13,TRBJ2-1,CASSTGGDLPPFF
TRBV7-2,TRBJ1-5,CASSSWRGGVNQPQHF
TRBV27,TRBJ2-5,CASSAPGLAPRGETQYF
TRBV18,TRBJ1-5,CASSPLGGSNQPQHF
TRBV11-3,TRBJ2-1,CASSLGTSSMNEQFF
TRBV11-2,TRBJ1-2,CASSSMRGHNYGYTF
TRBV7-9,TRBJ2-1,CASSLHPRGYLSSYNEQFF
TRBV2,TRBJ1-1,CASSDRLEAFF
TRBV6-1,TRBJ1-3,CASSERDRAGGNTIYF
TRBV4-2,TRBJ2-3,CASSQTTTSGRGVTDTQYF
TRBV18,TRBJ2-1,CASSLDSSSYNEQFF
TRBV2,TRBJ1-4,CASRADRNEKLFF
TRBV4-3,TRBJ1-5,CASSQVGDQPQHF
TRBV19,TRBJ1-2,CASTRTSGEGYGYTF
TRBV7-2,TRBJ2-5,CASSLGTGYQETQYF
TRBV4-2,TRBJ2-3,CASSQQDSTDTQYF
TRBV6-5,TRBJ1-1,CASSPQGPMNTEAFF
TRBV20-1,TRBJ2-7,CSASWGRPTGEQYF
TRBV11-2,TRBJ2-7,CASSLAWHSYEQYF
TRBV7-9,TRBJ2-3,CASRVNTGSGTDTQYF
TRBV29-1,TRBJ2-7,CSFRTGVGYEQYF
TRBV6-5,TRBJ1-1,CASSYSTRGTTEAFF
TRBV5-6,TRBJ2-3,CASSIGVGQGLNTQYF
TRBV19,TRBJ2-3,CASTPGPSTDTQYF
TRBV11-1,TRBJ1-5,CASSSIRQGMGQPQHF
TRBV19,TRBJ1-5,CASRNTGSNQPQHF
TRBV25-1,TRBJ2-2,CASSPLGLAGNTGELFF